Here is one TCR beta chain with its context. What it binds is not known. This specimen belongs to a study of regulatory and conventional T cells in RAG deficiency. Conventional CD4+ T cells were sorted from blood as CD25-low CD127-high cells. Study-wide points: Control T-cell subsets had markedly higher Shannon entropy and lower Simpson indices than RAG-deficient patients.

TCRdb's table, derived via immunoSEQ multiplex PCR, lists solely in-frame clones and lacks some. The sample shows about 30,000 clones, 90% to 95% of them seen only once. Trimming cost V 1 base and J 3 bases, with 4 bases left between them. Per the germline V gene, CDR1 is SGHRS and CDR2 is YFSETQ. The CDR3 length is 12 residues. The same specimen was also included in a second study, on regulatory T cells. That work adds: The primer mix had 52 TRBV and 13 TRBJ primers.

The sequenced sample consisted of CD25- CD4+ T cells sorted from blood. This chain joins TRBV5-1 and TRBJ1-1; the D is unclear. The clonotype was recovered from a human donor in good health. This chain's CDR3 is CASSLQDTEAFF. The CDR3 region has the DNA TGCGCCAGCAGCTTGCAGGACACTGAAGCTTTCTTT. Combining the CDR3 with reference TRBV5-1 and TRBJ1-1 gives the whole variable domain KAGVTQTPRYLIKTRGQQVTLSCSPISGHRSVSWYQQTPGQGLQFLFEYFSETQRNKGNFPGRFSGRQFSNSRSEMNVSTLELGDSALYLCASSLQDTEAFFGQGTRLTVV.